This T cell receptor (beta chain) was found in a study of T cell responses to AZD1222 COVID-19 vaccine (dated by TCRdb to the early 2020s). Regarding the research as a whole: TCR sequencing covered approximately 230 trial participants: 200 to 220 given two doses of AZD1222 and some 25 given two doses of MenACWY control vaccine. Trial participants were enrolled by age into 18-55, 56-69 and 70-plus year subgroups, with about 150, 28 and 57 TCR-sequenced participants respectively. Broader findings and caveats from the paper: Because no day 14 peak-response samples were available, the repertoires could be characterized only after the peak T cell response. Conclusions about previously exposed vaccinees were limited because only six AZD1222 recipients were SARS-CoV-2 seropositive at baseline. The 56-69-year group was small, and its depth increase did not reach significance, likely because of low power. Nearly half of unique spike-specific TCRs reportedly recognized epitopes outside regions mutated in the B.1.351 and B.1.1.7 variants. A significant rise in spike-specific TCR breadth and depth was observed after two AZD1222 doses relative to day 0 and relative to MenACWY recipients. The vaccine-associated CD4 TCRs covered the entire spike protein, and the dominant responses fell in regions 160-218 and 743-854. Participants were mostly white British, with more females than males. The authors suggested clonal diversity may have been underestimated.

In the case of this clone: The antigen it binds to is not known. Nothing much larger sits one base from this clone, and base qualities are not available.

The CDR3 regions of human TCRbeta chains were subjected to immunosequencing. The source study handled its data this way. TCRs in the repertoires were compared against a reference library of SARS-CoV-2-specific TCRs that had been generated with the MIRA antigen-specificity platform. Breadth was defined as the fraction of unique TCRs that were SARS-CoV-2-associated. Depth was defined as the fraction of total T cells that were SARS-CoV-2-associated. Using the MIRA data, every spike-specific TCR was mapped to the spike region that the TCR reacted to and assigned to either a CD4 or a CD8 class. Log10-transformed breadth and depth values were compared by one-way ANOVA with Sidak's multiple comparisons tests. The source is immuneACCESS, and TCRdb retained only in-frame sequences with V and J called. Part of the clones is not carried over; for the studies checked, unresolved V genes explain less than half of this, and the remainder is unexplained. V and J calls plus clone size are reproduced from that table; the DNA served to infer D and trimming. The sample records about 78,000 clones, over 75% of which are singletons. The ten top clones hold about 4.8% of the sample.

Taken from cysteine to phenylalanine, the CDR3 has 14 residues. This entry keeps only the CDR3 DNA: 42 bases, framed from base 1. Looking up the germline V gene yields CDR1 MNHNS and CDR2 SASEGT. At the junction V is shortened by 6 bases and J by 4 bases, with 16 bases in between. In light of the paper, this sample's time point label describes: baseline before first vaccination. What this sample's treatment or condition label stands for: meningococcal conjugate vaccine given as trial control. Vaccinee samples came from UK trials COV001 and COV002, including a single-blind randomized controlled phase 2/3 trial of AZD1222 (ChAdOx1 nCoV-19) in healthy adults. Trial participant PBMC samples were collected at day 0 and day 28 after the second dose for TCRbeta chain sequencing.

The TCR sequence derives from an adult in good health. The rearranged segments are TRBV6-1 and TRBJ2-7; D gene: possibly TRBD2, on 6 matching bases. The material sequenced was peripheral blood, taken on day 0 of MenACWY control vaccination. The nucleotides are TGTGCCAGCAGACCCGGGACGGGAGAATACGAGCAGTACTTC. Translated, it gives CASRPGTGEYEQYF.